The source of this T cell receptor beta chain is a study of CD8 T cells in Susac syndrome. General observations from the study: Clonal expansion was absent from the CD4+ T cell repertoires in Susac syndrome.

With respect to this clonotype: The antigen remains unidentified.

High-throughput TCR beta sequencing covered peripheral CD8+ and CD4+ T cells. TEMRA cells were enriched by FACS, while CD8+ and CD4+ T cells were obtained through a negative isolation that was performed magnetically. Reverse transcription of roughly 0.45 to 1 ug RNA was carried out with random hexamers. Each CDR3 protein is one row after TCRdb ran MiXCR on the immunoSEQ multiplex PCR reads. The table has roughly 160,000 distinct CDR3 sequences, approximately 95% seen once; the top ten hold around 0.13%. The receptor comes from a human donor with Susac syndrome. Sequencing was carried out using CD4+ T cells from PBMCs.

The CDR3 sequence: CASSPEDRRNTEAFF. The CDR3, as DNA: TGTGCCAGCTCACCAGAGGACAGGCGGAACACTGAAGCTTTCTTT. The chain combines TRBV18 with TRBJ1-1, with 7 bases identical to TRBD1. V was clipped by 2 bases and J by 1 base; unmatched bases: 4. The CDR3 contains 15 residues. Germline-derived CDR1 and CDR2 are KGHSH and LQKENI.